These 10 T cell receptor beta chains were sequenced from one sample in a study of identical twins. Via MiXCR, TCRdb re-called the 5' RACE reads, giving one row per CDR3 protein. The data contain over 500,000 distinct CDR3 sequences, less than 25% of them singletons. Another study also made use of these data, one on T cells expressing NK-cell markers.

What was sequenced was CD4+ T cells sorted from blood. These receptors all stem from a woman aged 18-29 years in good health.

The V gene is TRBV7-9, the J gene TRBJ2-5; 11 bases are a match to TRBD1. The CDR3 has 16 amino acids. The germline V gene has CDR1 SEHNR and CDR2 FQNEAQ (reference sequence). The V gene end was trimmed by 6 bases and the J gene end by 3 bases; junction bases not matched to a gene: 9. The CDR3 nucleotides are TGTGCCAGCAGTCACCTCCCGGGACAGGGGGAAGAGACCCAGTACTTC. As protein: CASSHLPGQGEETQYF.

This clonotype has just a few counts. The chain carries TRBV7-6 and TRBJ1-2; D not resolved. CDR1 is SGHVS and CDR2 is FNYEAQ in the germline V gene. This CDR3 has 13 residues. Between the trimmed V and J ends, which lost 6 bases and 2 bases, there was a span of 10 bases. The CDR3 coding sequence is TGTGCCAGCAGTCCTGACGAGAACTATGGCTACACCTTC. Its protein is CASSPDENYGYTF.

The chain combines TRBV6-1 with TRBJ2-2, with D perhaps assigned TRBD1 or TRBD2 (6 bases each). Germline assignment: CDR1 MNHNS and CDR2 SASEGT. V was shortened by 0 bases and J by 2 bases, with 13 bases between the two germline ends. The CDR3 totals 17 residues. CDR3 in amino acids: CASSEAVGGLNTGELFF. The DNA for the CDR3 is TGTGCCAGCAGTGAAGCGGTGGGGGGCCTTAACACCGGGGAGCTGTTTTTT.

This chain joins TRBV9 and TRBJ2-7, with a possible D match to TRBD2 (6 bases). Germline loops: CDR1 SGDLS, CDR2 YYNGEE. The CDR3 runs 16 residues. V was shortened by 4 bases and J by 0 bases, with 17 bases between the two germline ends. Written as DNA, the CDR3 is TGTGCCAGCAGCCCAACACTTAGCGGACCCTCCTACGAGCAGTACTTC. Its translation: CASSPTLSGPSYEQYF.

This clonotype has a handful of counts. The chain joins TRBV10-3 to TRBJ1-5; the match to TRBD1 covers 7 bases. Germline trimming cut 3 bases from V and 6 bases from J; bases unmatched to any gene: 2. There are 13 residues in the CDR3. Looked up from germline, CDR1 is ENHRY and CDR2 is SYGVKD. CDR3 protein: CAISEQGSQPQHF. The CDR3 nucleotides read TGTGCCATCAGTGAACAGGGGTCTCAGCCCCAGCATTTT.

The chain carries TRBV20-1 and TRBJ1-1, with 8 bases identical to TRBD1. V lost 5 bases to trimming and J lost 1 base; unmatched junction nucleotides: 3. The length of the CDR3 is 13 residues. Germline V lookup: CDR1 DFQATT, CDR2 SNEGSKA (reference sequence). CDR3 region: CSAYGTGNTEAFF. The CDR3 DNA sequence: TGCAGTGCTTATGGGACAGGGAACACTGAAGCTTTCTTT.

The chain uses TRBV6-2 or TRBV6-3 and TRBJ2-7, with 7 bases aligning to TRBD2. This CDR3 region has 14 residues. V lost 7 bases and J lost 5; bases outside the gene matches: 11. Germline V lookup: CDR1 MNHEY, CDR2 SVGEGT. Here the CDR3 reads CASIPGKGRDEQYF. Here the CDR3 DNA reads TGTGCCAGCATCCCAGGAAAGGGGAGGGACGAGCAGTACTTC.

The CDR3 DNA sequence: TGTGCCAGCAGCTCCACTCTCCGGGGGTACACGTCGGGACAGGGTATGCGTGAGCAGTTCTTC. Protein sequence: CASSSTLRGYTSGQGMREQFF. The chain employs TRBV11-3 and TRBJ2-1, with 9 bases that match TRBD1. This CDR3 comprises 21 residues. Germline CDR1 SGHNT, CDR2 YENEEA. Trimming removed 4 bases from V and 9 bases from J; junction bases left unmatched: 28.

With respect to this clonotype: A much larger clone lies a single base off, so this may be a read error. CDR3 protein: CASSFGGGDQETQYF. The CDR3 region has the DNA TGTGCCAGCAGCTTCGGCGGGGGGGACCAAGAGACCCAGTACTTC. The chain recombines TRBV7-9 with TRBJ2-5; 9 bases align to TRBD2. Germline CDR1 reads SEHNR; CDR2 reads FQNEAQ (reference sequence). V was clipped by 3 bases and J by 0 bases; unmatched bases: 2. CDR3 length equals 15 residues.

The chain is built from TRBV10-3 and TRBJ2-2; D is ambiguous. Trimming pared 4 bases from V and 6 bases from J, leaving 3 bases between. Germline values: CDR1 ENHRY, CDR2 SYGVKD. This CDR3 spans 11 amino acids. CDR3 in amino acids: CAISGPGELFF. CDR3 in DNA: TGTGCCATCAGTGGCCCCGGGGAGCTGTTTTTT.